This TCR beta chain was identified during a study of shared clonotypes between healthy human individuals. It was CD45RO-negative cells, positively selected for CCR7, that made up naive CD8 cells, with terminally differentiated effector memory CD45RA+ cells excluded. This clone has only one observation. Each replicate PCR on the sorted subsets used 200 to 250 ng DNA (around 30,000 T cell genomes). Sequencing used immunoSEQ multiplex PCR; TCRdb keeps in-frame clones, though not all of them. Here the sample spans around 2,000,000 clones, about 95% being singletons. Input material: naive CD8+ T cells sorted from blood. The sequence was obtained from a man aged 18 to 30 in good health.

The CDR3 loop reads CASSEAQGYEIEAFF. CDR3 coding DNA: TGTGCCAGCAGTGAAGCGCAAGGATATGAGATTGAAGCTTTCTTT. The V call is TRBV2, the J call TRBJ1-1; no firm D call. The germline V gene encodes CDR1 SNHLY and CDR2 FYNNEI. CDR3 length equals 15 residues. With 0 bases removed from V and 7 bases from J, the gap between germline ends came to 15 bases.